The clone carrying this TCR beta chain has a single count. Its antigen remains unknown. The entry originates in a study of cytomegalovirus exposure and HLA in healthy donors. Across the whole study: Early release data held 85 million or so unique TCRs from HLA-typed donors. Notes on the study in general: In vitro work confirmed that three CMV-associated chains recognize CMV antigens. Using the classifier, cytomegalovirus status was reportedly diagnosed with high specificity and sensitivity. As a later analysis showed, several of the most significant clusters appeared to be linked to common viral pathogens.

In germline, CDR1 is SGDLS, CDR2 YYNGEE. The J segment lost 4 bases and the V segment lost 4 bases, leaving 7 bases of the junction unmatched. The CDR3 contains 14 residues. Use of 60 Vbeta and 13 Jbeta primers characterized the PCR. Profiling relied on immunoSEQ multiplex PCR, and the TCRdb table lists in-frame clones only, not all of them. The sample records about 100,000 clones, roughly 75% being singletons. The gene calls are TRBV9 and TRBJ2-7, with TRBD2 matching over 8 bases. The source is a man aged 25-45 years in good health and CMV-seronegative. The specimen was PBMCs. CDR3 loop: CASSSGGVEYEQYF. The CDR3 bases are TGTGCCAGCAGCTCGGGGGGGGTCGAGTACGAGCAGTACTTC.